These 12 T cell receptor beta chains came from one sample sequenced in a study of blood T cell repertoires in COVID-19. The method was immunoSEQ multiplex PCR; TCRdb's version includes in-frame clones alone and lacks a portion of them. The data show under 200,000 clones, roughly 80% seen once. The specimen was PBMCs or T cells enriched from blood (not recorded which). The receptors derive from a woman in her sixties or seventies with acute COVID-19.

For this clone: One end of the junction does not line up with germline, which may come from a read error. V and J are TRBV7-8 and TRBJ1-1; a weak D match, TRBD1 (5 bases). This CDR3 has 15 amino acids. The germline V gene has CDR1 SGHVS and CDR2 FQNEAQ. CDR3 DNA: TGTGCCAGCAGCTTAGTTTATTCAGGGAACCCTGAAGCTTTCTTT. This translates into CASSLVYSGNPEAFF. The whole variable domain, remainder taken from reference TRBV7-8 and TRBJ1-1, is GAGVSQSPRYKVAKRGQDVALRCDPISGHVSLFWYQQALGQGPEFLTYFQNEAQLDKSGLPSDRFFAERPEGSVSTLKIQRTQQEDSAVYLCASSLVYSGNPEAFFGQGTRLTVV.

V is TRBV6-2 or TRBV6-3 and J is TRBJ2-6; D not resolved. V was shortened by 6 bases and J by 4 bases, with 10 bases between the two germline ends. Germline V gene data show CDR1 as MNHEY and CDR2 as SVGEGT. The CDR3 length is 14 residues. In nucleotides, the CDR3 is TGTGCCAGCAGCCCCGTATCGGGGGCCAACGTCCTGACTTTC. Protein sequence: CASSPVSGANVLTF.

V gene TRBV5-6 combines with J gene TRBJ1-6; D possibly corresponds to TRBD1 (5 bases). Germline V lookup: CDR1 SGHDT, CDR2 YYEEEE. Between the trimmed V and J ends, which lost 0 bases and 7 bases, there was a span of 14 bases. The CDR3 covers 16 residues. The CDR3 DNA follows: TGTGCCAGCAGCTTGGGGGACTCCCCGGGGAATTCACCCCTCCACTTT. This codes for CASSLGDSPGNSPLHF.

The rearrangement uses TRBV2 and TRBJ2-1, with D perhaps TRBD2 (5 bases). Trimming took 1 base from V and 14 from J, leaving 15 bases between them. The CDR3 length is 13 residues. The V gene's germline CDR1 is SNHLY and CDR2 FYNNEI. The CDR3: CASSEGSNPGEFF. The CDR3 region has the DNA TGTGCCAGCAGTGAAGGGTCCAATCCCGGGGAGTTCTTC. The variable domain in full, completed from reference TRBV2 and TRBJ2-1, reads EPEVTQTPSHQVTQMGQEVILRCVPISNHLYFYWYRQILGQKVEFLVSFYNNEISEKSEIFDDQFSVERPDGSNFTLKIRSTKLEDSAMYFCASSEGSNPGEFFGPGTRLTVL.

The rearrangement uses TRBV3-1 (or the pseudogene TRBV3-2) and TRBJ2-1, with 7 bases lining up with TRBD1. The CDR3 contains 12 residues. V was pared by 0 bases and J by 12 bases, with 2 bases of the junction left unmatched. Germline CDR1 reads LGHDT; CDR2 reads YNNKEL (reference sequence). CDR3 sequence (DNA): TGTGCCAGCAGCCAAGAAGGGGGCCCGCAGTTCTTC. Its protein product is CASSQEGGPQFF.

The chain joins TRBV15 to TRBJ1-6; 9 positions agree with TRBD1. Germline trimming cut 1 base from V and 9 bases from J; bases unmatched to any gene: 4. The germline V gene has CDR1 LNHNV and CDR2 YYDKDF (reference sequence). The CDR3 loop spans 15 amino acids. The CDR3 reads CATSRVGTGPSPLHF. The CDR3 DNA follows: TGTGCCACCAGCAGAGTGGGGACAGGGCCTTCACCCCTCCACTTT.

The chain employs TRBV6-5 and TRBJ2-7, with TRBD1 identical over 10 bases. The J segment lost 3 bases and the V segment lost 11 bases, leaving 7 bases of the junction unmatched. Germline CDR1 reads MNHEY; CDR2 reads SVGAGI. The length of the CDR3 is 13 residues. CDR3 DNA: TGTGCCGCTCGTGGACAGGGGGGCTACGAGCAGTACTTC. Translation gives CAARGQGGYEQYF.

The chain uses TRBV13 and TRBJ2-7, with TRBD1 identical over 10 bases. With 3 bases clipped from V and 7 bases from J, the junction kept 6 bases outside the gene matches. There are 14 residues in the CDR3. In germline, CDR1 is PRHDT, CDR2 FYEKMQ (reference sequence). The CDR3 DNA reads as TGTGCCAGCAGCTTTGGGACAGGGGAAAGGGAGCAGTACTTC. Residues: CASSFGTGEREQYF.

V is TRBV3-1 (or the pseudogene TRBV3-2) and J is TRBJ1-2; no firm D call. The V end was cut by 4 bases, the J end by 7 bases, with 7 bases between. Germline V CDR1 and CDR2: LGHDT, YNNKEL (reference sequence). This CDR3 is built from 11 residues. CDR3 protein: CASSPGSGYTF. The DNA of the CDR3 is TGTGCCAGCAGCCCCGGGAGTGGCTACACCTTC.

The chain carries TRBV9 and TRBJ2-2; 8 bases map to TRBD1. V shed 3 bases, J shed 2 bases, and the junction held 3 bases outside the gene matches. The germline V gene encodes CDR1 SGDLS and CDR2 YYNGEE. The CDR3 length is 15 residues. The CDR3 region is CASSAGGLNTGELFF. The CDR3 coding sequence is TGTGCCAGCAGCGCAGGGGGCCTTAACACCGGGGAGCTGTTTTTT.

This clone was counted a few times. This chain uses TRBV7-2 with TRBJ1-2, with D possibly being TRBD1 (5 bases). Between the trimmed V and J ends, which lost 6 bases and 8 bases, there was a span of 16 bases. Looked up from germline, CDR1 is SGHTA and CDR2 is FQGNSA. The CDR3 spans 13 residues. In DNA, the CDR3 is TGTGCCAGCAGTACTCTTAGTGGGGCCGGCTACACCTTC. Translating gives CASSTLSGAGYTF.

The J gene is TRBJ2-7, the V gene TRBV6-2 or TRBV6-3; D is possibly TRBD2 (6 bases). Germline CDR1 MNHEY, CDR2 SVGEGT. This CDR3 has 16 amino acids. Deletions cut 6 bases from V and 0 bases from J, with 18 bases between. Here the CDR3 reads CASSPLYGGVSYEQYV. The CDR3 DNA reads TGTGCCAGCAGCCCCCTGTATGGCGGGGTCTCCTACGAGCAGTACGTC.